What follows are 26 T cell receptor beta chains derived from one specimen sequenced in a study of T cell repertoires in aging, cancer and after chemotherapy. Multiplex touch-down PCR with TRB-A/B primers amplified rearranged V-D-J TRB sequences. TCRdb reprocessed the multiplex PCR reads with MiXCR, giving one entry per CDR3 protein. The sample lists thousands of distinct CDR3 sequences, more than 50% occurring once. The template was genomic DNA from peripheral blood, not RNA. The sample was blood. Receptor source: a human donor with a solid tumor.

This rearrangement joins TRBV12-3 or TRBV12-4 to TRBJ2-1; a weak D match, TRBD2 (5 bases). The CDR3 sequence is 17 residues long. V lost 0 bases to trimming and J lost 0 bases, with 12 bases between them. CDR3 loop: CASSLASVRDSYNEQFF. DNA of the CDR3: TGTGCCAGCAGTTTAGCGTCGGTGAGGGACTCCTACAATGAGCAGTTCTTC.

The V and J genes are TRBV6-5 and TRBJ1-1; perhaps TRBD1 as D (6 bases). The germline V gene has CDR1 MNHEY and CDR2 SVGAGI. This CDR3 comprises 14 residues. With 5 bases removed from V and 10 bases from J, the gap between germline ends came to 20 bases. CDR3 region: CASSNGVGGRVAFF. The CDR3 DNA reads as TGTGCCAGCAGTAACGGGGTGGGGGGGCGAGTAGCTTTCTTT.

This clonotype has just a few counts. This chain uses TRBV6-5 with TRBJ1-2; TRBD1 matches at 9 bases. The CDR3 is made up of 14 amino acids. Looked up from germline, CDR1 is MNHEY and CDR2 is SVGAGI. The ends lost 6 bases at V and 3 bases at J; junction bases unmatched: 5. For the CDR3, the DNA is TGTGCCAGCAGCCCCGGACAGGGGTACTATGGCTACACCTTC. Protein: CASSPGQGYYGYTF.

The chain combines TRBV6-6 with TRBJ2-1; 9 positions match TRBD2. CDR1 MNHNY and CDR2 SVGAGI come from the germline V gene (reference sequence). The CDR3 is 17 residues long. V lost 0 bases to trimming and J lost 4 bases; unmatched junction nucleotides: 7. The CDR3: CASSYSGSGGPYNEQFF. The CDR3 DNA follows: TGTGCCAGCAGTTACTCGGGTAGCGGGGGCCCGTACAATGAGCAGTTCTTC.

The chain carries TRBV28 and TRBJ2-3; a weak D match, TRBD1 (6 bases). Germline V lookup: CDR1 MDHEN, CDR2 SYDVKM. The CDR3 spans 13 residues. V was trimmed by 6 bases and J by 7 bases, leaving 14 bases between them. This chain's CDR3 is CASSRPQGYTQYF. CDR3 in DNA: TGTGCCAGCAGCCGTCCACAGGGTTATACGCAGTATTTT.

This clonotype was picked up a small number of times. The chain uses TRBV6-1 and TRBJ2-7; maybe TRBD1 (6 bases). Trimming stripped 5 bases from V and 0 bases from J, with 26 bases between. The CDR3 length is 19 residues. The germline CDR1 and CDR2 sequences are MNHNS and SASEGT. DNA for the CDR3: TGTGCCAGCAGTCGCTCCGGGACACCAAGCCTACACCGCTCCTACGAGCAGTACTTC. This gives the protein CASSRSGTPSLHRSYEQYF.

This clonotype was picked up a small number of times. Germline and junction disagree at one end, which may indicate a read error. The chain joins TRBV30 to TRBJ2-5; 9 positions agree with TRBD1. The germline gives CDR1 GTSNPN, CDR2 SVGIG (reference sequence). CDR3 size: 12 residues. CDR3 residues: CAWSVQGAVGVF. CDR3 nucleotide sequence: TGTGCCTGGAGTGTACAGGGGGCGGTTGGGGTCTTC.

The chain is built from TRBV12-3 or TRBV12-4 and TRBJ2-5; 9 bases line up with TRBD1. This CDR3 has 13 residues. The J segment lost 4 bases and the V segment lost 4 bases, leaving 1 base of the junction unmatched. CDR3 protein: CASSSTGGETQYF. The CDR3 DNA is TGTGCCAGCAGTTCGACAGGGGGAGAGACCCAGTACTTC.

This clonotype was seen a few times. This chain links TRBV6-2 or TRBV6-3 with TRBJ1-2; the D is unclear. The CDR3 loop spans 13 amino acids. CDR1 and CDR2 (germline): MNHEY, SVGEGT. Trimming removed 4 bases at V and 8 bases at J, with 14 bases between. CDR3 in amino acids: CASSFVQARGYTF. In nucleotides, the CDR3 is TGTGCCAGCAGTTTTGTCCAAGCGCGGGGCTACACCTTC.

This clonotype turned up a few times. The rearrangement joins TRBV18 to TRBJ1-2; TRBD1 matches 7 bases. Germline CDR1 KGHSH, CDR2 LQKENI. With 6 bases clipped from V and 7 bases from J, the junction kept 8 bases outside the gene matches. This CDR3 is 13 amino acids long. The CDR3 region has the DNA TGTGCCAGCTCCCTTGACAGGGTTGGTGGCTACACCTTC. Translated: CASSLDRVGGYTF.

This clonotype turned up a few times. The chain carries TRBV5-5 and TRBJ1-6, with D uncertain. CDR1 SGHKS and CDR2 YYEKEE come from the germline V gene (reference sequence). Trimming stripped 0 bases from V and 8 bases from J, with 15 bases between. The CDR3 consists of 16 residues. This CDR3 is CASSLASAQAHSPLHF. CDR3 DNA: TGTGCCAGCAGCTTGGCCTCGGCTCAGGCGCATTCACCCCTCCACTTT.

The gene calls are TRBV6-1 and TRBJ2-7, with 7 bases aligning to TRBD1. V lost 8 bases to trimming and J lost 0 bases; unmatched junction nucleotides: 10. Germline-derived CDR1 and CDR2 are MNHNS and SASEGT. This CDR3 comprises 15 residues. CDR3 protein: CASRTGTVSSYEQYF. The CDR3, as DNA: TGTGCCAGCCGTACCGGGACAGTGAGCTCCTACGAGCAGTACTTC.

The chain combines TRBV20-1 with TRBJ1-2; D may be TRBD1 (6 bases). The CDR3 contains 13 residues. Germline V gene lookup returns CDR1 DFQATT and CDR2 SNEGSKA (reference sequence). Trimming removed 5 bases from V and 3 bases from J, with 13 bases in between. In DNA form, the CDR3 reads TGCAGTGCTGGGGGCCCAGGGTACTATGGCTACACCTTC. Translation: CSAGGPGYYGYTF.

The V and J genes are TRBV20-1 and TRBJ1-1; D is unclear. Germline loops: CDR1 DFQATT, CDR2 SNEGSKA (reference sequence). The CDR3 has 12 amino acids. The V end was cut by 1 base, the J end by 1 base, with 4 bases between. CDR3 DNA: TGCAGTGCTAGAGTGAGGAACACTGAAGCTTTCTTT. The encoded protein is CSARVRNTEAFF.

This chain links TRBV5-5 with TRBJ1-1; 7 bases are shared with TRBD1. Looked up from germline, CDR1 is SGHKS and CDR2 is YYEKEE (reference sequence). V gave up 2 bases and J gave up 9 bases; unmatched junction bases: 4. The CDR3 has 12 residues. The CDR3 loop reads CASSFLGQKAFF. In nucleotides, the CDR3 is TGTGCCAGCAGCTTTTTGGGACAGAAAGCTTTCTTT.

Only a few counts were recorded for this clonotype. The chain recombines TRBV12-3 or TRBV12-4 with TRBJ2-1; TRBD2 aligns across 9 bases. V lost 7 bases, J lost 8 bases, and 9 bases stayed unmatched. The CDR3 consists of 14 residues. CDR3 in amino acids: CASIPGLASDEQFF. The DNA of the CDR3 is TGTGCCAGCATCCCGGGACTAGCTTCCGATGAGCAGTTCTTC.

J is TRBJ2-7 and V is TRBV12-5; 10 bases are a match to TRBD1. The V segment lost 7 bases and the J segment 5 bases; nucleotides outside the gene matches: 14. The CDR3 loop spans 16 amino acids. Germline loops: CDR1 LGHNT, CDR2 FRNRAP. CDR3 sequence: CASASPSGTGADEQYF. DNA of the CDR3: TGTGCTAGTGCTTCCCCTTCCGGGACAGGGGCCGACGAGCAGTACTTC. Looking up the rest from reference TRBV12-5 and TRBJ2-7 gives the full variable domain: DARVTQTPRHKVTEMGQEVTMRCQPILGHNTVFWYRQTMMQGLELLAYFRNRAPLDDSGMPKDRFSAEMPDATLATLKIQPSEPRDSAVYFCASASPSGTGADEQYFGPGTRLTVT.

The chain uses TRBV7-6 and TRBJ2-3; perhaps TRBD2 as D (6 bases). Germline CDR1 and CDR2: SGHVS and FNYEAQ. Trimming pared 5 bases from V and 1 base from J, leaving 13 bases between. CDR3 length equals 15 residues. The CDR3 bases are TGTGCCAGCAGCGCGAGACTAGTAGGCACAGATACGCAGTATTTT. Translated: CASSARLVGTDTQYF.

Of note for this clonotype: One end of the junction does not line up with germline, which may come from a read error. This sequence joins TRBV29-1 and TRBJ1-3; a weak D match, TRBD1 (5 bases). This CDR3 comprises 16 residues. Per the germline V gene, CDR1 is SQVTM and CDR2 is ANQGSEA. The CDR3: CSVGGGAPGSGITIYF. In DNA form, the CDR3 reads TGCAGCGTGGGGGGTGGGGCGCCCGGCTCTGGAATCACCATATATTTT.

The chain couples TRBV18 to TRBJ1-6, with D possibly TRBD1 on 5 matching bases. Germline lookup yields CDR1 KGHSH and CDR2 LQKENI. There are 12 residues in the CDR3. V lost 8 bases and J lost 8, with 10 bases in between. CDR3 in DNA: TGTGCCAGCGCCCGGGGGGATTCACCCCTCCACTTT. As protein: CASARGDSPLHF.

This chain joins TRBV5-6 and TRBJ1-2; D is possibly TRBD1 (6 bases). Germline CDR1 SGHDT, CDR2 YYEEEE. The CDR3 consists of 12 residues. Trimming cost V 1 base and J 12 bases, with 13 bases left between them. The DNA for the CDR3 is TGTGCCAGCAGCTTGTCCAGGGGTGGGGACACCTTC. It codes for CASSLSRGGDTF.

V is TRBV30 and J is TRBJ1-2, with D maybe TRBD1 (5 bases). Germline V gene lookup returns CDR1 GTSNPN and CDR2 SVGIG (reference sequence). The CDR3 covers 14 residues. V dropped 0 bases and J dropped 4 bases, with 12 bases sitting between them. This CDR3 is CAWSVSGPRYGYTF. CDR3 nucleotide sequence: TGTGCCTGGAGTGTATCGGGACCGCGCTATGGCTACACCTTC. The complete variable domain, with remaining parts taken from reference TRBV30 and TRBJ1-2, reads SQTIHQWPATLVQPVGSPLSLECTVEGTSNPNLYWYRQAAGRGLQLLFYSVGIGQISSEVPQNLSASRPQDRQFILSSKKLLLSDSGFYLCAWSVSGPRYGYTFGSGTRLTVV.

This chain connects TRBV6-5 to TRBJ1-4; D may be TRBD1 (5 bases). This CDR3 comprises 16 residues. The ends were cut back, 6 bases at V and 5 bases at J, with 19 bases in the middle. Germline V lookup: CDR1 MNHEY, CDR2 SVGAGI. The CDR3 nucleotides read TGTGCCAGCAGCCCTTCGGGGCGGGGGGAGAATGAAAAACTGTTTTTT. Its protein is CASSPSGRGENEKLFF.

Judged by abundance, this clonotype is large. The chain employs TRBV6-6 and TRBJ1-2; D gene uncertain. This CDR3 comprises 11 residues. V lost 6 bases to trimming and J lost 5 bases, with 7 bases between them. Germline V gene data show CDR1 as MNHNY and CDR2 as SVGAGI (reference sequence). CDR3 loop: CASRVGYGYTF. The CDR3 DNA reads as TGTGCCAGCAGGGTGGGGTATGGCTACACCTTC.

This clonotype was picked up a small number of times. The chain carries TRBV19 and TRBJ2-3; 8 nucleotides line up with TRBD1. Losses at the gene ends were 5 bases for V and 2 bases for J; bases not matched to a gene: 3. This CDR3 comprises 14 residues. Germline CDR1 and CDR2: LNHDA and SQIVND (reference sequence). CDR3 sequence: CASSQGAYTDTQYF. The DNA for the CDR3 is TGTGCCAGTAGTCAGGGGGCTTACACAGATACGCAGTATTTT.

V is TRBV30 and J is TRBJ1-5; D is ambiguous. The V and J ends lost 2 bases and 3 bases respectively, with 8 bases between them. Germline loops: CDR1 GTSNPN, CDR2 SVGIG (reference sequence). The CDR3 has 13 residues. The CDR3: CAWSLGFNQPQHF. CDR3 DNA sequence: TGTGCCTGGAGTTTGGGGTTCAATCAGCCCCAGCATTTT.